The clone carrying this TCR beta chain came up a few times. What it binds is not known. The entry originates in a study of cytomegalovirus exposure and HLA in healthy donors. The PCR contained 60 Vbeta and 13 Jbeta primers. Assay: immunoSEQ multiplex PCR; the TCRdb copy retains only in-frame clones and omits some. The sample records 140,000 to 150,000 clones, roughly 82% being singletons. Study outcomes and limitations: Presence/absence analyses treated sequencing depth as roughly uniform across donors. Later analysis revealed greater clonal expansion in HLA-associated TCR beta chains than in equally common others.

The CDR3 contains 14 residues. The germline V and J ends were trimmed by 0 bases and 11 bases, with 13 bases remaining between them. Germline lookup yields CDR1 MNHNY and CDR2 SVGAGI (reference sequence). The source material was PBMCs. The chain is built from TRBV6-6 and TRBJ1-4; D ambiguous. This receptor was taken from a male donor in good health and CMV-seronegative. The CDR3 nucleotides are TGTGCCAGCAGTTACTCTGGGCGTCCCGAGAAACTGTTTTTT. The encoded protein is CASSYSGRPEKLFF.